This T cell receptor (beta chain) was sequenced during a study of regulatory T cells in long-lasting Graves disease. Study results and limitations: Newly diagnosed patients had higher TCR diversity than persistent Graves' patients did. Thyroid tissue was not sampled; only peripheral blood was.

Trimming stripped 7 bases from V and 4 bases from J, with 16 bases between. Germline V gene sequence: CDR1 MNHEY, CDR2 SVGEGT. The CDR3 runs 14 residues. As to time point: persistent/refractory GD, antithyroid drugs over 5 years with positive TRAb. TCR sequences were obtained from RNA taken from PBMCs. Through Arm-PCR of CDR3 regions and iRepertoire HTBI primers, TCR beta libraries were built. Original analysis: In the combined samples, around 60 TRBV and 14 TRBJ segments were identified. MiXCR, applied by TCRdb to the multiplex PCR reads, yields one record per CDR3 protein. Clone size and V and J calls follow TCRdb, not the original study. The profile shows 700,000 or so distinct CDR3 sequences, about 32% of them singletons. As concerns this clonotype: The antigen is undetermined.

The receptor was isolated from a female donor with Graves disease. J is TRBJ1-2 and V is TRBV6-2 or TRBV6-3, with D tentatively TRBD1 (5 bases). Sequences were derived from peripheral blood mononuclear cells (PBMCs), sampled when the disease was refractory, from a patient treated with antithyroid drugs. The CDR3 nucleotides are TGTGCCAGCAACAGTTTGGGGGACGCCTATGGCTACACCTTC. It yields the protein CASNSLGDAYGYTF.